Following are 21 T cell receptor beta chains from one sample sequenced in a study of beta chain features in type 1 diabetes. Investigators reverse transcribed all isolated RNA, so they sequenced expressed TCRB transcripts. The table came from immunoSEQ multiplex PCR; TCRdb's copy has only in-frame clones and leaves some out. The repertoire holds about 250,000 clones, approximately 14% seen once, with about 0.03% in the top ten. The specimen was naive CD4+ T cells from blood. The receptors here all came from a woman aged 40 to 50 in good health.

The CDR3 loop reads CASSWATSTDTQYF. CDR3 bases: TGTGCCAGCAGTTGGGCCACTAGCACAGATACGCAGTATTTT. This chain uses TRBV27 with TRBJ2-3; D call uncertain. Germline values: CDR1 MNHEY, CDR2 SMNVEV (reference sequence). V lost 4 bases to trimming and J lost 0 bases, with 8 bases between them. CDR3 size: 14 residues.

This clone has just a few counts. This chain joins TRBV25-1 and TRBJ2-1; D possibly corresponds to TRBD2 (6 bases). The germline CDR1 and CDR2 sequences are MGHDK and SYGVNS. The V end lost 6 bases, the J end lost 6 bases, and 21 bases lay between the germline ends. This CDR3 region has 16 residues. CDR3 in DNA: TGTGCCAGCAGAGGGCTGGGAGGCTTTCCAGTCAATGAGCAGTTCTTC. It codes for CASRGLGGFPVNEQFF.

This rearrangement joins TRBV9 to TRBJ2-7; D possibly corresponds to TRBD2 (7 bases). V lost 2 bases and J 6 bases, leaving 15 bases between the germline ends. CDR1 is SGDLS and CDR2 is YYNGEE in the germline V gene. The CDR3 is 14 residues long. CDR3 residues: CASSVGGGSLEQYF. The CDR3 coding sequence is TGTGCCAGCAGCGTGGGGGGGGGCTCCCTCGAGCAGTACTTC.

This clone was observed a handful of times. This CDR3 reads CASSREAVGYTF. For the CDR3, the DNA is TGCGCCAGCAGCCGTGAAGCGGTCGGCTACACCTTC. The chain joins TRBV5-1 to TRBJ1-2; D remains ambiguous. Germline loops: CDR1 SGHRS, CDR2 YFSETQ. Trimming left V 4 bases short and J 8 bases short, with 12 bases between. This CDR3 is built from 12 residues.

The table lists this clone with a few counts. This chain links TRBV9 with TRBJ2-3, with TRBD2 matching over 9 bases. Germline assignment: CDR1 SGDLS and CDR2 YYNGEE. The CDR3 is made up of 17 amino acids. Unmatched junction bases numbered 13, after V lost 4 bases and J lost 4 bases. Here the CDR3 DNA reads TGTGCCAGCAGCCCCCATAGCGGGGGCGGCGTAGCAGATACGCAGTATTTT. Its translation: CASSPHSGGGVADTQYF.

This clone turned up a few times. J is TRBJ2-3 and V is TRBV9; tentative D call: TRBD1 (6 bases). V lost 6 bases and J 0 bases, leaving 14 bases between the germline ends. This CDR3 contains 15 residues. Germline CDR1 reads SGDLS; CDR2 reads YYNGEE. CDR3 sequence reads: CASTVVGASTDTQYF. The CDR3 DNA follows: TGTGCCAGCACGGTAGTGGGGGCTAGCACAGATACGCAGTATTTT.

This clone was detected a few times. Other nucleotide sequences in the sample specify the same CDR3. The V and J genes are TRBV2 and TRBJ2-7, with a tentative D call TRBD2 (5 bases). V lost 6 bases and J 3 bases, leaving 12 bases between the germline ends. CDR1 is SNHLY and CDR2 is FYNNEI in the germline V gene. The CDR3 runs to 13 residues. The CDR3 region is CASRADRDYEQYF. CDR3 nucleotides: TGTGCCAGCAGGGCGGACCGGGACTACGAGCAGTACTTC.

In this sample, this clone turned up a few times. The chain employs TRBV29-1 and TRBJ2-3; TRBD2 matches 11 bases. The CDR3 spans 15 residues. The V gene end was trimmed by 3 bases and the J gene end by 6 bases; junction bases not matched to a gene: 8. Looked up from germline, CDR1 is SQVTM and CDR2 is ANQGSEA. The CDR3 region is CSVDELAGVTDTQYF. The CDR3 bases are TGCAGCGTTGACGAACTAGCGGGGGTAACCGATACGCAGTATTTT.

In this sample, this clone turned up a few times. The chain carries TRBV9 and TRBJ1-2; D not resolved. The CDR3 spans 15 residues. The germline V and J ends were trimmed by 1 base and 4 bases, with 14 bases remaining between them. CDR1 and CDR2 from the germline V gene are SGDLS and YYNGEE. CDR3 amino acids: CASSVLEGAAYGYTF. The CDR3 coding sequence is TGTGCCAGCAGCGTATTAGAGGGAGCAGCCTATGGCTACACCTTC. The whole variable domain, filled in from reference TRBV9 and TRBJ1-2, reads DSGVTQTPKHLITATGQRVTLRCSPRSGDLSVYWYQQSLDQGLQFLIQYYNGEERAKGNILERFSAQQFPDLHSELNLSSLELGDSALYFCASSVLEGAAYGYTFGSGTRLTVV.

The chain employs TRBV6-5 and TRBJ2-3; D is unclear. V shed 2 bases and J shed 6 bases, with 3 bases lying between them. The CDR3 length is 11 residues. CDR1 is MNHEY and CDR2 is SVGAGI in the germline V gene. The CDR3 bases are TGTGCCAGCAGTTACCGGGATACGCAGTATTTT. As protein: CASSYRDTQYF.

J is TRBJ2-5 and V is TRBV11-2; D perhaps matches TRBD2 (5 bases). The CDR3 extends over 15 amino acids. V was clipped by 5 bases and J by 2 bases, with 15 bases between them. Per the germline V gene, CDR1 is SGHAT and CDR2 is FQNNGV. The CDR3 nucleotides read TGTGCCAGCAGCCCTAAGGACTTCTTTCAAGAGACCCAGTACTTC. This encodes CASSPKDFFQETQYF.

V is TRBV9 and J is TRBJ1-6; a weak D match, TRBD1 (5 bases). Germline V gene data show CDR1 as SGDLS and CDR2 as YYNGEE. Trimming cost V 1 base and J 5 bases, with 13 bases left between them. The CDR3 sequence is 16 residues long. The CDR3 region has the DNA TGTGCCAGCAGCGTAAGGGGCCAGGGTGATAATTCACCCCTCCACTTT. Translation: CASSVRGQGDNSPLHF.

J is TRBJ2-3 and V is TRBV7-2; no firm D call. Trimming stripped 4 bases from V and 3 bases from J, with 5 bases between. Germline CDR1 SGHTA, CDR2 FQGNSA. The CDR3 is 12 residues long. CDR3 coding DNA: TGTGCCAGCAGCTCCCCGACAGATACGCAGTATTTT. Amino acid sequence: CASSSPTDTQYF.

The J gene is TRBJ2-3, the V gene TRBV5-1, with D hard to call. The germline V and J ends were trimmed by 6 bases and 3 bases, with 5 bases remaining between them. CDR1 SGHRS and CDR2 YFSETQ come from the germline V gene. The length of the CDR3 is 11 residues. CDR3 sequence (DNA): TGCGCCAGCACCCTAACAGATACGCAGTATTTT. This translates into CASTLTDTQYF.

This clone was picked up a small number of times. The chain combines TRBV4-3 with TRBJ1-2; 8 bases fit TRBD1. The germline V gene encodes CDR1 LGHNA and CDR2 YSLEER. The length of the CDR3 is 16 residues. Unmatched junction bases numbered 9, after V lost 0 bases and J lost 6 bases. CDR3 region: CASSQDIGTGPDGYTF. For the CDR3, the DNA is TGCGCCAGCAGCCAAGATATTGGGACAGGCCCGGATGGCTACACCTTC.

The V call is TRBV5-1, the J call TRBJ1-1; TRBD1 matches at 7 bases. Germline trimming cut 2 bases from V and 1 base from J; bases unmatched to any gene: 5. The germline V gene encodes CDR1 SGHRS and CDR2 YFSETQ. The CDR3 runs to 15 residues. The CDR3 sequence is CASSFEGAGNTEAFF. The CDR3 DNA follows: TGCGCCAGCAGCTTCGAGGGGGCTGGGAACACTGAAGCTTTCTTT.

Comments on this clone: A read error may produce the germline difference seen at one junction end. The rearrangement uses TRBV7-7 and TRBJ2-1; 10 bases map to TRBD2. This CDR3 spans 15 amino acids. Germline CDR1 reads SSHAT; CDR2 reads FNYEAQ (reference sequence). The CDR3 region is CASSRAGGMDNEQFF. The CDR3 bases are TGTGCTAGCAGCAGAGCGGGGGGGATGGATAATGAGCAGTTCTTC.

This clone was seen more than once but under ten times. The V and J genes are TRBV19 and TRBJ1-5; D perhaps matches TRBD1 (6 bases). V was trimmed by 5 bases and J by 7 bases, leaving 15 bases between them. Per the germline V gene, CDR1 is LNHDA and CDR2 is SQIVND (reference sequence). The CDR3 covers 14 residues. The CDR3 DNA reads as TGTGCCAGTAGTCAGGCAGGGGTTATCCAGCCCCAGCATTTT. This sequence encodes CASSQAGVIQPQHF.

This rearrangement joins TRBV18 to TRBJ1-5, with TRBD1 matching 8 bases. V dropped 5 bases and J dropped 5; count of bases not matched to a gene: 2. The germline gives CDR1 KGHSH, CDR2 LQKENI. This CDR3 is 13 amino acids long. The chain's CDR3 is CASSGQGDQPQHF. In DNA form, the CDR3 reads TGTGCCAGCTCAGGACAGGGTGATCAGCCCCAGCATTTT.

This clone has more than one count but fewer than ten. CDR3 sequence: CASILTGFGGNTIYF. The CDR3 nucleotides are TGTGCCAGCATCTTGACAGGGTTCGGTGGAAACACCATATATTTT. The V gene is TRBV6-6, the J gene TRBJ1-3, with TRBD1 matching over 7 bases. The germline CDR1 and CDR2 sequences are MNHNY and SVGAGI (reference sequence). The CDR3 totals 15 residues. J was trimmed by 3 bases and V by 7 bases; bases with no gene match: 9.

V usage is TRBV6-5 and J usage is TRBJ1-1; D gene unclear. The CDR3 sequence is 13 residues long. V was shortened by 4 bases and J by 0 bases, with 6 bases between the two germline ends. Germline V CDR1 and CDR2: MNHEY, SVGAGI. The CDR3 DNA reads TGTGCCAGCAGTTTCCGAGTGAACACTGAAGCTTTCTTT. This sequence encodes CASSFRVNTEAFF.